This TCR beta chain was captured by sequencing in a study of blood T cell repertoires in COVID-19. Study information: Researchers got acute and convalescent COVID-19 samples from the United States, Italy and Spain. T cells, B-cell-depleted T cells, or PBMCs provided the cDNA or gDNA that served as material.

In the original analysis: Nucleated cell counts were estimated from reference gene primer amplification. TCRdb keeps only in-frame clones here, not all; method: immunoSEQ multiplex PCR. That table is the source of V, J and clone size, and D and trimming were worked out from the DNA. The sample carries over 95,000 clones, approximately 90% recorded once. This CDR3 region has 17 residues. This chain uses TRBV21-1 with TRBJ2-2; the table calls TRBD1, which could not be checked here. TRBV21-1 is a documented pseudogene. The source of this sequence is a human donor with acute or convalescent COVID-19. The donor label of this sample is uncertain. What was sequenced was peripheral blood. CDR3 nucleotide sequence: TGTGCCAGCAGCAAAGGACAGGACAGGGGCTACACCGGGGAGCTGTTTTTT. Amino acids: CASSKGQDRGYTGELFF.